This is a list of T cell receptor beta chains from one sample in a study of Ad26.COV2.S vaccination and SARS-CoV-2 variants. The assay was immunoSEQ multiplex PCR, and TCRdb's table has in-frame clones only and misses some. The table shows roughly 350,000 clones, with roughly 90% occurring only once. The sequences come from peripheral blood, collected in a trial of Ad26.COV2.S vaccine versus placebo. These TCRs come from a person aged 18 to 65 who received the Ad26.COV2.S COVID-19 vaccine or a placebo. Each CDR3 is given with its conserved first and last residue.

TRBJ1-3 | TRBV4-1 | CASSQWGRAIYF
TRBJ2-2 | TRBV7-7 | CASSLDRGRTGELFF
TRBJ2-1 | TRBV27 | CASRSAGTSLHEQFF
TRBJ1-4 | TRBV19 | CATGQGATNEKLFF
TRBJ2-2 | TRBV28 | CAPTLGAYGTGELFF
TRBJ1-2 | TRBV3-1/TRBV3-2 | CASSQDSSAALWGYTF
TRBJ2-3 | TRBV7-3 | CASSPGLAGGDTQYF
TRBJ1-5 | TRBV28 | CASSSYSVDQPQHF
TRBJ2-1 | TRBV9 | CASQLAGYNEQFF
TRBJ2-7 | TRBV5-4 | CASSLSGGRYEQYF
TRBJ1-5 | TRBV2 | CASSEYRGLGQPQHF
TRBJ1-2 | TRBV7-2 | CASSLSVIGGFNYGYTF
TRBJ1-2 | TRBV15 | CATSRDQDRGYYGYTF
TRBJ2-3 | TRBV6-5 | CASGPGRDTQYF
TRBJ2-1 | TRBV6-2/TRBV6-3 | CASSYDRDRGLEQFF
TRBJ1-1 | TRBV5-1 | CASSLDSIRGTEAFF
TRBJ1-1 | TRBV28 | CASTLGTVNTEAFF
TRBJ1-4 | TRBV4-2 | CASSPITAYRGTNEKLFF
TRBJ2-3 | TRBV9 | CASRGTSTDTQYF
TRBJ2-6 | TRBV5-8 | CASSSTVSGANVLTF
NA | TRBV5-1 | CASRTSGPIYF
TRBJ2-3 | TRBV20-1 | CSASPAGITDTQYF
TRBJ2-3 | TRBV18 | CASSLQGYVATDTQYF
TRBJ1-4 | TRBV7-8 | CASSLQRTATNEKLFF
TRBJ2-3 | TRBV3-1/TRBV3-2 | CASSQEGGAFTDTQYF
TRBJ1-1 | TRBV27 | CASWKVATEAFF
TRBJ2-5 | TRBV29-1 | CSAFGEGETQYF
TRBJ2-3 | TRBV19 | CATSPPGARGTDTQYF
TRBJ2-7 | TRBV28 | CASSFDRIEYF
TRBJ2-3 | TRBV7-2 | CASSLNGLGGDTQYF